These 10 T cell receptor beta chains were sequenced from one sample in a study of blood T cell repertoires in COVID-19. Profiling relied on immunoSEQ multiplex PCR, and the TCRdb table lists in-frame clones only, not all of them. The repertoire holds more than 150,000 clones, with around 87% as singletons. Sample: peripheral blood. The receptor set was obtained from a man in his forties with active or convalescent COVID-19.

The rearrangement joins TRBV5-1 to TRBJ1-4; D perhaps matches TRBD1 (5 bases). Germline CDR1 reads SGHRS; CDR2 reads YFSETQ. This CDR3 has 14 amino acids. Trimming took 5 bases from V and 7 from J, leaving 15 bases between them. The DNA for the CDR3 is TGCGCCAGCAGGCGACAGCTCTCGAGTGAAAAACTGTTTTTT. This gives the protein CASRRQLSSEKLFF.

A single count supports this clone. This sequence joins TRBV10-3 and TRBJ2-5; 7 bases are a match to TRBD2. Looked up from germline, CDR1 is ENHRY and CDR2 is SYGVKD. The CDR3 extends over 18 amino acids. After removal of 6 bases from V and 1 base from J, the junction contained 17 bases not matched to a gene. The CDR3, as DNA: TGTGCCATCAGCCCCGGACTTGGGGGGGGAAAGACCCAAGAGACCCAGTACTTC. Translation: CAISPGLGGGKTQETQYF.

This clone occurred once. This sample also contains other DNA sequences that code for the same CDR3. This rearrangement joins TRBV7-9 to TRBJ1-2; D gene unclear. V dropped 4 bases and J dropped 2 bases, with 11 bases sitting between them. CDR1 is SEHNR, CDR2 FQNEAQ, per germline (reference sequence). This CDR3 contains 14 residues. DNA of the CDR3: TGTGCCAGCAGCTCCCAGACGGGAAACTATGGCTACACCTTC. Its protein is CASSSQTGNYGYTF.

This clone occurred once. V usage is TRBV20-1 and J usage is TRBJ2-1, with 7 bases lining up with TRBD1. The CDR3 has 11 residues. Unmatched junction bases numbered 7, after V lost 5 bases and J lost 12 bases. Germline values: CDR1 DFQATT, CDR2 SNEGSKA (reference sequence). The CDR3 loop reads CSAGYRDRQFF. The CDR3 region has the DNA TGCAGTGCTGGCTACCGGGACAGGCAGTTCTTC.

V is TRBV19 and J is TRBJ1-1; a weak D match, TRBD1 (5 bases). Germline values: CDR1 LNHDA, CDR2 SQIVND (reference sequence). This CDR3 has 14 residues. The V end was cut by 5 bases, the J end by 5 bases, with 15 bases between. The CDR3, as DNA: TGTGCCAGTAGTTCCCACGGTGGGGGGACTGAAGCTTTCTTT. It yields the protein CASSSHGGGTEAFF.

DNA for the CDR3: TGTGCCAGCAGCGCAGGCACCAGCAATCAGCCCCAGCATTTT. Its protein product is CASSAGTSNQPQHF. The chain uses TRBV2 and TRBJ1-5, with D unclear. Trimming removed 6 bases at V and 1 base at J, with 10 bases between. From germline, CDR1 is SNHLY and CDR2 FYNNEI. This CDR3 is 14 amino acids long.

The V call is TRBV6-5, the J call TRBJ2-7, with 9 bases that match TRBD1. Germline values: CDR1 MNHEY, CDR2 SVGAGI. The CDR3 has 14 residues. The V and J ends lost 5 bases and 1 base, in that order; junction bases with no gene match: 3. The CDR3 is CASSPGQGSYEQYF. The CDR3 bases are TGTGCCAGCAGTCCGGGACAGGGATCCTACGAGCAGTACTTC.

The chain uses TRBV4-1 and TRBJ1-6; D not resolved. CDR3 size: 16 residues. Germline assignment: CDR1 MGHRA and CDR2 YSYEKL. The V end lost 5 bases, the J end lost 4 bases, and 15 bases lay between the germline ends. The chain's CDR3 is CASSKEPGSYNSPLHF. CDR3 in DNA: TGCGCCAGCAGCAAGGAACCCGGGTCGTATAATTCACCCCTCCACTTT.

The chain links TRBV6-1 to TRBJ1-3, with D hard to call. CDR3 length equals 15 residues. Trimming removed 1 base from V and 0 bases from J, with 7 bases in between. The germline V gene has CDR1 MNHNS and CDR2 SASEGT. The CDR3 here is CASSEVVGSGNTIYF. The CDR3, as DNA: TGTGCCAGCAGTGAAGTAGTTGGCTCTGGAAACACCATATATTTT.

This clone is a singleton in its sample. The chain recombines TRBV6-4 with TRBJ2-7; possibly TRBD1 for D (5 bases). CDR1 is MRHNA, CDR2 SNTAGT, per germline. The CDR3 runs to 15 residues. The V gene lost 2 bases and the J gene lost 4 bases, with 15 bases spanning the gap. The CDR3 sequence: CASSDPRIDSYEQYF. In DNA form, the CDR3 reads TGTGCCAGCAGTGACCCGAGGATAGACAGTTACGAGCAGTACTTC.